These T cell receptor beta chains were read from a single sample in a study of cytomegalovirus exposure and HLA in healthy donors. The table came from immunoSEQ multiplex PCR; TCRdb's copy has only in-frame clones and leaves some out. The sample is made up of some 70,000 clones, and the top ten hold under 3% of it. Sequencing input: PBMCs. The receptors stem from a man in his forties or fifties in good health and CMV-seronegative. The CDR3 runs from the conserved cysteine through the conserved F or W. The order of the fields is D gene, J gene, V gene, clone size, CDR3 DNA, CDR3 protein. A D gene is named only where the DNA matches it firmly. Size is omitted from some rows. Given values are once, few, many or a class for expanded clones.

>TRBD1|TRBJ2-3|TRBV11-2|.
TGTGCCAGCAGCAGATCCGGGACAGTGGTATTAAGCACAGATACGCAGTATTTT
CASSRSGTVVLSTDTQYF
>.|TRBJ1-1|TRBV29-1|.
TGCAGCGTTCGACAGGTGTTGAACACTGAAGCTTTCTTT
CSVRQVLNTEAFF
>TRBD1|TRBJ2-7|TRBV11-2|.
TGTGCCAGCAGCTTAGCGTTCTTGCGGCAGGGGGTGTACGAGCAGTACTTC
CASSLAFLRQGVYEQYF
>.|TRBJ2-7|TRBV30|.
TGTGCCTTCATCCCGGGGTCCTACGAGCAGTACTTC
CAFIPGSYEQYF
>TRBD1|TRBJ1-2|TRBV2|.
TGTGCCAGCGCCGGAGATGGACAGGGAGTTATCACCTTC
CASAGDGQGVITF
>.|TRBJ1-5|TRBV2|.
TGTGCCAGTGGGGGGGGGCCCCCAGGGCCCCAGCATTTT
CASGGGPPGPQHF
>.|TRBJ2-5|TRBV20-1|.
TGCAGTGCCTCCGGAGGGCAGACCCAGTACTTC
CSASGGQTQYF
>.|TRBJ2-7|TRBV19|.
TGTGCCAGTAGTACCGTACCCGGCTACGAGCAGTACTTC
CASSTVPGYEQYF
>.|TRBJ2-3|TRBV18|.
TGTGCCAGCTCACTTCCCCCCCAGGGAAGGACAGATACGCAGTATTTT
CASSLPPQGRTDTQYF
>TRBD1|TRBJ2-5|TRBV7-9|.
TGTGCCAGCAGCTTGAGGACAGGGGCGGAGACCCAGTACTTC
CASSLRTGAETQYF
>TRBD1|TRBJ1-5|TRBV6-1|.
TGTGCCAGCAGTGCGACAGGGGGAATTCAGCCCCAGCATTTT
CASSATGGIQPQHF
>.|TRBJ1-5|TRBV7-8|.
TGTGCCAGCAGCTTAGATGGCGGGGGCGTGGTTCAGCCCCAGCATTTT
CASSLDGGGVVQPQHF
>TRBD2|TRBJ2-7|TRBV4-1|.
TGCGCCAGCAGCCAAGATCGGGGGGGTTTTGACTCCTACGAGCAGTACTTC
CASSQDRGGFDSYEQYF
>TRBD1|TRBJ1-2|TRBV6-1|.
TGTGCCAGCAGTGAAGTGCCAGGGGGGAACTATGGCTACACCTTC
CASSEVPGGNYGYTF
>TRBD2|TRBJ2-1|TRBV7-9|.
TGTGCCAGCAGCCGTACTAGCGGGGGGGGCCTCTCCTACAATGAGCAGTTCTTC
CASSRTSGGGLSYNEQFF
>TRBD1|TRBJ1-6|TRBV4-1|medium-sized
TGCGCCAGCAGCCACCGGACAGGGTCTATGGTTAATTCACCCCTCCACTTT
CASSHRTGSMVNSPLHF
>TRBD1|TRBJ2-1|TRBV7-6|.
TGTGCCAGCAGTTTTACAGGGGGCGAGATTTACAATGAGCAGTTCTTC
CASSFTGGEIYNEQFF
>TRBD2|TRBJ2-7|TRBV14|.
TGTGCCAGCAGCCCCCCAAGGGCCAAACTAGCGGGGGCCTACGAGCAGTACTTC
CASSPPRAKLAGAYEQYF
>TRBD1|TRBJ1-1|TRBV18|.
TGCGCCAGCTCACAGACCGGGACAGGGGACACTGAAGCTTTCTTT
CASSQTGTGDTEAFF
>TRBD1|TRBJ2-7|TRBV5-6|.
TGTGCCAGCAGCTCCGGGACAGACACCTACGAGCAGTACTTC
CASSSGTDTYEQYF
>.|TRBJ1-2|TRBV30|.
TGTGCCTGGAGTGAGCTGACAGTTGGTGGCTACACCTTC
CAWSELTVGGYTF
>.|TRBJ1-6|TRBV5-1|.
TGCGCCAGCAGCCCCATGTCAGGGGTCTCCTCCTATAATTCACCCCTCCACTTT
CASSPMSGVSSYNSPLHF
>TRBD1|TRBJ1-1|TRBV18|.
TGTGCCAGCTCACCACGGGACAGGGCTGAGAACACTGAAGCTTTCTTT
CASSPRDRAENTEAFF
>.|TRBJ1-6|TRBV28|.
TGTGCCAGCAGTTTGGAGACAGCAGGCGGTCGGTCACCCCTCCACTTT
CASSLETAGGRSPLHF
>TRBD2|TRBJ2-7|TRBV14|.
TGTGCCAGCGGCTCCAGAGCGGGGGTCGTTTCCTACGAGCAGTACTTC
CASGSRAGVVSYEQYF